These 25 T cell receptor beta chains were all obtained from the same sample, sequenced in a study of cytomegalovirus exposure and HLA in healthy donors. 13 Jbeta primers and 60 Vbeta primers were used for the PCR. TCRdb's table, derived via immunoSEQ multiplex PCR, lists solely in-frame clones and lacks some. The sample totals about 130,000 clones; its top ten clones hold 2% to 2.5%. Material: PBMCs. The receptors were sampled from a man aged 35 to 55 in good health and CMV-seronegative.

The V and J genes are TRBV5-1 and TRBJ2-7, with 8 bases lining up with TRBD1. Germline trimming cut 4 bases from V and 6 bases from J; bases unmatched to any gene: 3. Germline-derived CDR1 and CDR2 are SGHRS and YFSETQ. This CDR3 contains 12 residues. The CDR3 loop is CASSITGGEQYF. CDR3 DNA sequence: TGCGCCAGCAGCATTACAGGGGGCGAGCAGTACTTC.

Here the CDR3 DNA reads TGTGCCAGCAGTAGCGGGAGTCACACCGGGGAGCTGTTTTTT. This sequence encodes CASSSGSHTGELFF. The chain employs TRBV6-5 and TRBJ2-2; 8 nucleotides match TRBD2. The CDR3 contains 14 residues. Trimming at V came to 5 bases and at J to 3 bases, leaving 2 bases not matched to a gene. Germline V gives CDR1 MNHEY, CDR2 SVGAGI.

The chain couples TRBV7-9 to TRBJ1-1, with D unclear. The CDR3 runs 14 residues. The germline V and J ends were trimmed by 1 base and 1 base, with 7 bases remaining between them. The germline V gene encodes CDR1 SEHNR and CDR2 FQNEAQ (reference sequence). The CDR3 DNA follows: TGTGCCAGCAGCTTAGATAGTGCGAACACTGAAGCTTTCTTT. Translation gives CASSLDSANTEAFF.

V gene TRBV29-1 combines with J gene TRBJ1-1, with 10 nucleotides matching TRBD1. Germline V gene data show CDR1 as SQVTM and CDR2 as ANQGSEA. J gave up 5 bases and V 8 bases, and 8 bases lay outside the gene matches. The CDR3 is 13 amino acids. CDR3 coding DNA: TGCAGCTCCCGGGACAGGGGAGTGACTGAAGCTTTCTTT. This translates into CSSRDRGVTEAFF. Supplemented by reference TRBV29-1 and TRBJ1-1, the full variable domain reads SAVISQKPSRDICQRGTSLTIQCQVDSQVTMMFWYRQQPGQSLTLIATANQGSEATYESGFVIDKFPISRPNLTFSTLTVSNMSPEDSSIYLCSSRDRGVTEAFFGQGTRLTVV.

Concerning this clone itself: One end of the junction varies from germline; a read error may be responsible. CDR3 amino acids: CASSLGQGAQETQYF. CDR3 nucleotide sequence: TGTGCTAGCAGCTTAGGGCAGGGCGCCCAAGAGACCCAGTACTTC. The chain recombines TRBV7-7 with TRBJ2-5, with a possible D match to TRBD1 (5 bases). Per the germline V gene, CDR1 is SSHAT and CDR2 is FNYEAQ (reference sequence). The CDR3 is 15 residues long.

The chain carries TRBV6-1 and TRBJ2-5, with D possibly matching TRBD2 (6 bases). The J call may be mistaken, given a closer DNA end match to TRBJ2-7. The CDR3 contains 17 residues. Germline CDR1 and CDR2: MNHNS and SASEGT. In nucleotides, the CDR3 is TGTGCCAGCAGTGAAGGGTGGGGGGTGCTTAGCTCCTACGAGCAGTACTTC. As protein: CASSEGWGVLSSYEQYF.

The V gene is TRBV5-1, the J gene TRBJ2-1, with D possibly matching TRBD1 (5 bases). V lost 1 base, J lost 0 bases, and 8 bases lay in between. This CDR3 region has 15 residues. Germline V gene lookup returns CDR1 SGHRS and CDR2 YFSETQ. The DNA of the CDR3 is TGCGCCAGCAGCTTGACTGACAGCTCCTACAATGAGCAGTTCTTC. This encodes CASSLTDSSYNEQFF.

The chain joins TRBV27 to TRBJ2-1, with 14 bases fitting TRBD2. Germline CDR1 and CDR2: MNHEY and SMNVEV (reference sequence). The CDR3 sequence is 17 residues long. The junction had 11 bases not matched to a gene; V was cut back by 5 bases and J by 8 bases. CDR3 sequence (DNA): TGTGCCAGCAGTCAGACTAGCGGGAGGGCCTATCACTATGAGCAGTTCTTC. The encoded protein is CASSQTSGRAYHYEQFF.

This chain links TRBV5-1 with TRBJ2-3; TRBD1 matches at 7 bases. V trimming: 1 base; J trimming: 4 bases; junction bases outside the gene matches: 6. CDR3 length: 15 residues. CDR1 and CDR2 (germline): SGHRS, YFSETQ. This CDR3 is CASSLKGALADTQYF. The DNA of the CDR3 is TGCGCCAGCAGCTTGAAGGGGGCGCTTGCAGATACGCAGTATTTT.

The genes are TRBV27 and TRBJ1-5; D is unclear. The CDR3 is 13 amino acids. The germline V gene has CDR1 MNHEY and CDR2 SMNVEV (reference sequence). V lost 3 bases, J lost 11 bases, and 14 bases lay in between. The CDR3 DNA sequence: TGTGCCAGCAGTTTCTCGGGTCCTTGGGCCCAGCATTTT. This sequence encodes CASSFSGPWAQHF.

The chain is built from TRBV10-3 and TRBJ1-1, with D maybe TRBD1 (6 bases). Germline loops: CDR1 ENHRY, CDR2 SYGVKD. The CDR3 has 12 residues. Trimming removed 5 bases at V and 6 bases at J, with 10 bases between. DNA of the CDR3: TGTGCCATCAGTAAACCAGGGGCTGAAGCTTTCTTT. Protein product: CAISKPGAEAFF.

This chain links TRBV7-8 with TRBJ1-4; TRBD1 matches 9 bases. The trim removed 5 bases at V and 8 bases at J, leaving 12 bases unmatched. The CDR3 spans 16 residues. Per the germline V gene, CDR1 is SGHVS and CDR2 is FQNEAQ. The CDR3, as DNA: TGTGCCAGCAGCCACAGGGGGCCTGAAATCGTAGAAAAACTGTTTTTT. It is translated as CASSHRGPEIVEKLFF.

This sequence joins TRBV2 and TRBJ1-2; D is perhaps TRBD1 (5 bases). Germline lookup yields CDR1 SNHLY and CDR2 FYNNEI. The CDR3 extends over 13 amino acids. The germline V and J ends were trimmed by 8 bases and 2 bases, with 12 bases remaining between them. CDR3 loop: CASAQGKNYGYTF. The CDR3 nucleotides read TGTGCCAGCGCGCAGGGAAAAAACTATGGCTACACCTTC.

V is TRBV6-1 and J is TRBJ2-7, with TRBD2 matching 7 bases. This CDR3 is built from 14 residues. CDR1 is MNHNS, CDR2 SASEGT, per germline. Trimming removed 2 bases from V and 2 bases from J; junction bases left unmatched: 3. The CDR3 DNA sequence: TGTGCCAGCAGTGAATCCGGGGGGACCTACGAGCAGTACTTC. Its translation is CASSESGGTYEQYF.

The chain is built from TRBV10-3 and TRBJ2-2; 14 bases align to TRBD2. The J segment lost 8 bases and the V segment lost 5 bases, leaving 4 bases of the junction unmatched. CDR1 and CDR2 from the germline V gene are ENHRY and SYGVKD. CDR3 length: 15 residues. The CDR3 region is CAISRLAGGSGELFF. For the CDR3, the DNA is TGTGCCATCAGTCGACTAGCGGGAGGGTCTGGGGAGCTGTTTTTT.

The chain has TRBV7-2 and TRBJ2-1; D gene uncertain. CDR3 size: 14 residues. Germline V gene sequence: CDR1 SGHTA, CDR2 FQGNSA. Trimming pared 5 bases from V and 1 base from J, leaving 9 bases between. The CDR3 DNA sequence: TGTGCCAGCAGCGAGCGCCCGTCCTACAATGAGCAGTTCTTC. Translation gives CASSERPSYNEQFF.

V is TRBV6-6 and J is TRBJ2-7, with a possible D match to TRBD2 (5 bases). The CDR3 spans 16 residues. V was shortened by 8 bases and J by 4 bases, with 24 bases between the two germline ends. Germline V gene sequence: CDR1 MNHNY, CDR2 SVGAGI (reference sequence). Written as DNA, the CDR3 is TGTGCCAGCCGGTCGGGGTCGGGAACTGGTGTTTACGAGCAGTACTTC. Encoded protein: CASRSGSGTGVYEQYF.

V usage is TRBV2 and J usage is TRBJ2-5, with TRBD1 matching over 7 bases. CDR1 SNHLY and CDR2 FYNNEI come from the germline V gene. The CDR3 runs to 14 residues. The ends lost 6 bases at V and 2 bases at J; junction bases unmatched: 6. CDR3 DNA sequence: TGTGCCAGCAGCCGGGACAGAAATCAAGAGACCCAGTACTTC. Translation: CASSRDRNQETQYF. The full variable domain, with the rest looked up from reference TRBV2 and TRBJ2-5, is EPEVTQTPSHQVTQMGQEVILRCVPISNHLYFYWYRQILGQKVEFLVSFYNNEISEKSEIFDDQFSVERPDGSNFTLKIRSTKLEDSAMYFCASSRDRNQETQYFGPGTRLLVL.

The V and J genes are TRBV18 and TRBJ2-7, with 9 positions matching TRBD2. The CDR3 extends over 14 amino acids. In germline, CDR1 is KGHSH, CDR2 LQKENI. J lost 4 bases, V lost 3 bases, and 4 bases had no gene match. CDR3 region: CASSPASGKYEQYF. The DNA of the CDR3 is TGTGCCAGCTCACCGGCTAGCGGGAAGTACGAGCAGTACTTC.

On this clone itself: The junction does not match germline at one end; this may be a read error. The V gene is TRBV10-3, the J gene TRBJ2-7; D is uncertain. The germline V gene has CDR1 ENHRY and CDR2 SYGVKD. This CDR3 is built from 11 residues. CDR3 DNA sequence: TGTGCCATCAGTGAGTCAACGAGTTTGGACTTC. Protein: CAISESTSLDF.

The chain couples TRBV27 to TRBJ2-7, with D perhaps TRBD1 (6 bases). This CDR3 contains 14 residues. CDR1 is MNHEY and CDR2 is SMNVEV in the germline V gene (reference sequence). Trimming shortened V by 1 base and J by 4 bases, and 11 bases separated the two germline ends. The CDR3 loop reads CASSLFARGYEQYF. CDR3 bases: TGTGCCAGCAGTTTATTCGCCAGGGGATACGAGCAGTACTTC.

The rearrangement links TRBV7-2 to TRBJ1-2, with 7 nucleotides matching TRBD1. Per the germline V gene, CDR1 is SGHTA and CDR2 is FQGNSA. V lost 2 bases, J lost 2 bases, and 8 bases stayed unmatched. The CDR3 is 16 residues long. CDR3 sequence reads: CASSLIGGGLNYGYTF. For the CDR3, the DNA is TGTGCCAGCAGCTTAATAGGAGGGGGCCTAAACTATGGCTACACCTTC.

The chain links TRBV6-5 to TRBJ1-1, with D uncertain. This CDR3 spans 13 amino acids. Looked up from germline, CDR1 is MNHEY and CDR2 is SVGAGI. V dropped 3 bases and J dropped 4 bases, with 9 bases sitting between them. CDR3 region: CASSYLSGTEAFF. The CDR3 DNA follows: TGTGCCAGCAGTTATTTGTCGGGCACTGAAGCTTTCTTT.

The V gene is TRBV7-2, the J gene TRBJ2-3; 8 nucleotides agree with TRBD1. CDR1 is SGHTA and CDR2 is FQGNSA in the germline V gene. With V trimmed by 4 bases and J by 3 bases, 6 bases remained unmatched. This CDR3 contains 15 residues. CDR3 protein: CASSSTGVRTDTQYF. CDR3 coding DNA: TGTGCCAGCAGCTCGACAGGGGTTAGGACAGATACGCAGTATTTT.

The chain recombines TRBV7-9 with TRBJ2-6; D may be TRBD1 (6 bases). Germline V gene lookup returns CDR1 SEHNR and CDR2 FQNEAQ (reference sequence). The CDR3 runs to 15 residues. With 2 bases removed from V and 5 bases from J, the gap between germline ends came to 10 bases. The CDR3 coding sequence is TGTGCCAGCAGCTTAATACAGGGTAGGGCCAACGTCCTGACTTTC. This translates into CASSLIQGRANVLTF.